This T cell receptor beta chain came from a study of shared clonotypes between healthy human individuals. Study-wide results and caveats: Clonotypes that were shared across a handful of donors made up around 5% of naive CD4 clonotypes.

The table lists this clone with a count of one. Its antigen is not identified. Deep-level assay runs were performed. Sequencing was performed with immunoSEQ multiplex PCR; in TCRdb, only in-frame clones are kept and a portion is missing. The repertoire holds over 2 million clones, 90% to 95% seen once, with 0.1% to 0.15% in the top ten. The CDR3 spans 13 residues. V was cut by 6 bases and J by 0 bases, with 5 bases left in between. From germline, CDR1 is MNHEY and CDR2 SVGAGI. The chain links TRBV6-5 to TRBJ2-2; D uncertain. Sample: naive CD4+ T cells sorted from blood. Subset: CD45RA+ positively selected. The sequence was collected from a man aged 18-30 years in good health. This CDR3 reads CASRGSNTGELFF. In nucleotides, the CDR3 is TGTGCCAGCAGGGGTTCGAACACCGGGGAGCTGTTTTTT.